The clone carrying this TCR beta chain was seen only a few times. The antigen is not known. The data were obtained in a study of CD8 T cells in ankylosing spondylitis. General observations from the study: Within ankylosing spondylitis blood, a TCR beta motif made up of eight highly homologous variants appeared to be characteristic.

The length of the CDR3 is 13 residues. The V gene's germline CDR1 is MNHEY and CDR2 SMNVEV (reference sequence). One entry per CDR3 protein results from TCRdb running MiXCR on the 5' RACE reads. This table holds under 250,000 distinct CDR3 sequences, about 11% found once. V is TRBV27 and J is TRBJ2-2; 10 bases match TRBD2. The source is a male donor with ankylosing spondylitis or in good health (not recorded which). The source material was blood, either unsorted or a sorted T cell fraction (not recorded which). Here the CDR3 reads CATSGRGAGELFF. DNA for the CDR3: TGTGCTACAAGCGGGAGGGGGGCCGGGGAGCTGTTTTTT.